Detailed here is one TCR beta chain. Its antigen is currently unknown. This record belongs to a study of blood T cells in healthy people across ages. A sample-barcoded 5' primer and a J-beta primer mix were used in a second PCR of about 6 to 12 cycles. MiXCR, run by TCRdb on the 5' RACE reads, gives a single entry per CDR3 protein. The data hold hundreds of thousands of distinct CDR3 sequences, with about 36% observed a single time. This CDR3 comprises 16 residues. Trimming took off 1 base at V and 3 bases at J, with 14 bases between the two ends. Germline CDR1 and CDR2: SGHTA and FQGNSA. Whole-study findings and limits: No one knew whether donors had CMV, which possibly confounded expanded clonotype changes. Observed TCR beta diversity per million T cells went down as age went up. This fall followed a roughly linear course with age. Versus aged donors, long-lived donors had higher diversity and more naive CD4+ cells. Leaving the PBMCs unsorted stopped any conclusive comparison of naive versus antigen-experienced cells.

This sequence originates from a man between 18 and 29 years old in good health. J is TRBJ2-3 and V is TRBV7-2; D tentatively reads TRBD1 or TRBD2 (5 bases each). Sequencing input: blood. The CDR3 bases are TGTGCCAGCAGCTTAGGGGGCGGGCGGCCTACAGATACGCAGTATTTT. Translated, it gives CASSLGGGRPTDTQYF.